Below, 22 T cell receptor beta chains from the same sample are listed, as sequenced in a study of blood T cell repertoires in COVID-19. Clones were sequenced by immunoSEQ multiplex PCR, and TCRdb holds only the in-frame ones, with some missing. The repertoire has over 150,000 clones, about 85% of them found once; the top ten carry approximately 0.63%. Sequenced input: peripheral blood. The receptors were gathered from a man aged 55 to 70 with COVID-19, enrolled during active disease.

In its sample, this clone was seen once. The chain joins TRBV29-1 to TRBJ2-5; 9 nucleotides match TRBD1. Germline V gene sequence: CDR1 SQVTM, CDR2 ANQGSEA. The length of the CDR3 is 14 residues. J was trimmed by 3 bases and V by 6 bases; bases with no gene match: 8. As DNA, the CDR3 is TGCAGCGTCACGGGAGACAGGGGGGAAGAGACCCAGTACTTC. Translated: CSVTGDRGEETQYF.

The chain combines TRBV30 with TRBJ2-1; possible D gene TRBD2, 6 bases. The length of the CDR3 is 14 residues. Germline CDR1 reads GTSNPN; CDR2 reads SVGIG (reference sequence). Between the trimmed V and J ends, which lost 5 bases and 7 bases, there was a span of 18 bases. DNA for the CDR3: TGTGCCTGGGCGGGTTTGGGGAGGACTAATGAGCAGTTCTTC. This translates into CAWAGLGRTNEQFF.

This chain connects TRBV4-3 to TRBJ2-1; 9 positions agree with TRBD2. CDR3 length equals 18 residues. The V segment lost 0 bases and the J segment 0 bases; nucleotides outside the gene matches: 6. Looked up from germline, CDR1 is LGHNA and CDR2 is YSLEER. Here the CDR3 reads CASSQDLPAGGSYNEQFF. The CDR3 coding sequence is TGCGCCAGCAGCCAAGATCTTCCAGCGGGAGGCTCCTACAATGAGCAGTTCTTC.

This chain links TRBV30 with TRBJ1-1; a possible D gene is TRBD1 (6 bases). The CDR3 loop spans 14 amino acids. V lost 8 bases, J lost 5 bases, and 21 bases lay in between. Germline V gives CDR1 GTSNPN, CDR2 SVGIG (reference sequence). CDR3 nucleotides: TGTGCCGGCCTACCTACAGGGATGGGAACTGAAGCTTTCTTT. Encoded protein: CAGLPTGMGTEAFF.

This clone was seen more than once but under ten times. The chain has TRBV28 and TRBJ1-2; the match to TRBD1 covers 10 bases. The germline gives CDR1 MDHEN, CDR2 SYDVKM. This CDR3 contains 15 residues. V lost 10 bases, J lost 4 bases, and 12 bases stayed unmatched. CDR3 loop: CATQKPGQGTYGYTF. CDR3 nucleotide sequence: TGTGCCACCCAAAAACCGGGACAGGGGACCTATGGCTACACCTTC.

The chain has TRBV5-6 and TRBJ1-3, with D maybe TRBD1 (5 bases). The CDR3 extends over 15 amino acids. Trimming stripped 0 bases from V and 2 bases from J, with 9 bases between. Germline lookup yields CDR1 SGHDT and CDR2 YYEEEE. Here the CDR3 reads CASSLGAGAGNTIYF. For the CDR3, the DNA is TGTGCCAGCAGCTTGGGAGCGGGGGCTGGAAACACCATATATTTT.

The CDR3: CASSRPGQGNYGYTF. CDR3 DNA sequence: TGTGCCAGCAGTCGCCCGGGACAGGGGAACTATGGCTACACCTTC. This chain links TRBV6-6 with TRBJ1-2; 10 bases fit TRBD1. The CDR3 runs 15 residues. The germline V gene encodes CDR1 MNHNY and CDR2 SVGAGI (reference sequence). J gave up 2 bases and V 5 bases, and 5 bases lay outside the gene matches.

The chain recombines TRBV5-4 with TRBJ2-1; no reliable D call. Germline V gives CDR1 SGHNT, CDR2 YYREEE (reference sequence). This CDR3 is 14 amino acids long. Deletions cut 5 bases from V and 6 bases from J, with 15 bases between. The DNA for the CDR3 is TGTGCCAGCAGTCCGCAATACTCTGGCAATGAGCAGTTCTTC. It yields the protein CASSPQYSGNEQFF.

The chain combines TRBV2 with TRBJ1-1, with a tentative D call TRBD1 (5 bases). V was shortened by 4 bases and J by 2 bases, with 8 bases between the two germline ends. Germline CDR1 is SNHLY and CDR2 is FYNNEI. There are 13 residues in the CDR3. CDR3 DNA sequence: TGTGCCAGCAGTGTCACAGGTAACACTGAAGCTTTCTTT. Encoded protein: CASSVTGNTEAFF.

CDR3 amino acids: CASSPPPGGNQPQHF. The CDR3 DNA is TGTGCCAGCAGCCCCCCGCCCGGAGGCAATCAGCCCCAGCATTTT. V is TRBV7-2 and J is TRBJ1-5, with unresolved D. Germline V lookup: CDR1 SGHTA, CDR2 FQGNSA. V lost 5 bases and J 2 bases, leaving 13 bases between the germline ends. CDR3 size: 15 residues. The variable domain in full, completed from reference TRBV7-2 and TRBJ1-5, reads GAGVSQSPSNKVTEKGKDVELRCDPISGHTALYWYRQSLGQGLEFLIYFQGNSAPDKSGLPSDRFSAERTGGSVSTLTIQRTQQEDSAVYLCASSPPPGGNQPQHFGDGTRLSIL.

This rearrangement joins TRBV5-1 to TRBJ2-3; a possible D gene is TRBD1 (5 bases). The CDR3 contains 14 residues. Trimming shortened V by 4 bases and J by 6 bases, and 15 bases separated the two germline ends. Germline assignment: CDR1 SGHRS and CDR2 YFSETQ. The CDR3: CASSPGHVQDTQYF. The CDR3 DNA reads TGCGCCAGCAGCCCCGGACACGTTCAGGATACGCAGTATTTT.

The CDR3 protein is CASSSFTDTQYF. In DNA, the CDR3 is TGTGCCAGCAGTTCCTTTACAGATACGCAGTATTTT. The chain recombines TRBV6-2 or TRBV6-3 with TRBJ2-3; D not certain. CDR1 and CDR2 (germline): MNHEY, SVGEGT. V lost 4 bases and J lost 3, with 5 bases in between. CDR3 length: 12 amino acids.

The genes are TRBV15 and TRBJ1-1; D is unresolved. The V gene's germline CDR1 is LNHNV and CDR2 YYDKDF (reference sequence). V lost 1 base and J 0 bases, leaving 15 bases between the germline ends. CDR3 size: 17 residues. The CDR3: CATSRGGLSRMNTEAFF. DNA for the CDR3: TGTGCCACCAGCAGAGGAGGGTTGAGCAGAATGAACACTGAAGCTTTCTTT.

This clone was picked up a small number of times. Other DNA sequences in the sample encode the same CDR3. The chain combines TRBV12-3 or TRBV12-4 with TRBJ1-2; TRBD1 is a possible D gene (6 bases). Trimming shortened V by 1 base and J by 6 bases, and 6 bases separated the two germline ends. The CDR3 totals 12 residues. The CDR3 coding sequence is TGTGCCAGCAGTTTAGACAGGGATGGCTACACCTTC. Translating it yields CASSLDRDGYTF.

V and J are TRBV7-2 and TRBJ2-2; no clear D. V was clipped by 3 bases and J by 4 bases, with 9 bases between them. Germline CDR1 and CDR2: SGHTA and FQGNSA. The CDR3 has 14 amino acids. This chain's CDR3 is CASSFAQPTGELFF. The DNA of the CDR3 is TGTGCCAGCAGCTTTGCACAGCCCACCGGGGAGCTGTTTTTT. Full variable domain (rest looked up from reference TRBV7-2 and TRBJ2-2): GAGVSQSPSNKVTEKGKDVELRCDPISGHTALYWYRQSLGQGLEFLIYFQGNSAPDKSGLPSDRFSAERTGGSVSTLTIQRTQQEDSAVYLCASSFAQPTGELFFGEGSRLTVL.

This clone was observed a single time. CDR3 amino acids: CASSFRQESFF. DNA for the CDR3: TGTGCCAGCAGCTTCCGACAGGAGTCTTTCTTT. This chain uses TRBV3-1 (or the pseudogene TRBV3-2) with TRBJ1-1, with D possibly being TRBD1 (6 bases). Trimming stripped 5 bases from V and 12 bases from J, with 13 bases between. Germline V CDR1 and CDR2: LGHDT, YNNKEL (reference sequence). The CDR3 is made up of 11 amino acids.

The rearrangement links TRBV6-5 to TRBJ1-2; 8 nucleotides line up with TRBD1. Unmatched junction bases numbered 3, after V lost 0 bases and J lost 3 bases. Germline CDR1 and CDR2: MNHEY and SVGAGI. CDR3 length equals 15 residues. The CDR3, as DNA: TGTGCCAGCAGTTACTCCGTCAGGGGGCACTATGGCTACACCTTC. This sequence encodes CASSYSVRGHYGYTF.

The V and J genes are TRBV28 and TRBJ1-2; the match to TRBD1 covers 7 bases. CDR3 size: 15 residues. CDR1 is MDHEN and CDR2 is SYDVKM in the germline V gene. V trimming: 7 bases; J trimming: 5 bases; junction bases outside the gene matches: 13. In nucleotides, the CDR3 is TGTGCCAGCATGTCAGGGGGACTTGAATTTTATGGCTACACCTTC. It is translated as CASMSGGLEFYGYTF.

This chain uses TRBV28 with TRBJ1-6; possible D gene TRBD1, 6 bases. CDR1 is MDHEN and CDR2 is SYDVKM in the germline V gene. The CDR3 covers 15 residues. Trimming pared 2 bases from V and 9 bases from J, leaving 14 bases between. CDR3: CASSLRAGAGSPLHF. CDR3 in DNA: TGTGCCAGCAGTTTAAGGGCAGGGGCTGGTTCACCCCTCCACTTT.

This chain uses TRBV7-3 with TRBJ2-3, with no clear D. This CDR3 has 12 amino acids. Trimming took 5 bases from V and 0 from J, leaving 3 bases between them. Germline V gives CDR1 SGHTA, CDR2 FQGTGA. CDR3 amino acids: CASSPSTDTQYF. The CDR3 nucleotides read TGTGCCAGCAGCCCTAGCACAGATACGCAGTATTTT.

The chain links TRBV16 to TRBJ1-2, with 9 positions matching TRBD1. This CDR3 spans 14 amino acids. Trimming removed 2 bases from V and 7 bases from J; junction bases left unmatched: 5. Germline V gene data show CDR1 as KGHSY and CDR2 as FQNENV. CDR3 sequence (DNA): TGTGCCAGCAGCCAAACCGGGACAGGGAGTGGCTACACCTTC. Its translation: CASSQTGTGSGYTF. Filled out from reference TRBV16 and TRBJ1-2, the complete variable domain reads GEEVAQTPKHLVRGEGQKAKLYCAPIKGHSYVFWYQQVLKNEFKFLISFQNENVFDETGMPKERFSAKCLPNSPCSLEIQATKLEDSAVYFCASSQTGTGSGYTFGSGTRLTVV.

V usage is TRBV14 and J usage is TRBJ1-1, with D perhaps TRBD1 (6 bases). CDR1 and CDR2 (germline): SGHDN, FVKESK. Trimming removed 2 bases from V and 9 bases from J, with 25 bases in between. CDR3 length: 17 amino acids. CDR3 in amino acids: CASSQRGDRFSAGKAFF. CDR3 nucleotide sequence: TGTGCCAGCAGCCAAAGGGGAGACAGGTTCTCGGCTGGGAAAGCTTTCTTT.